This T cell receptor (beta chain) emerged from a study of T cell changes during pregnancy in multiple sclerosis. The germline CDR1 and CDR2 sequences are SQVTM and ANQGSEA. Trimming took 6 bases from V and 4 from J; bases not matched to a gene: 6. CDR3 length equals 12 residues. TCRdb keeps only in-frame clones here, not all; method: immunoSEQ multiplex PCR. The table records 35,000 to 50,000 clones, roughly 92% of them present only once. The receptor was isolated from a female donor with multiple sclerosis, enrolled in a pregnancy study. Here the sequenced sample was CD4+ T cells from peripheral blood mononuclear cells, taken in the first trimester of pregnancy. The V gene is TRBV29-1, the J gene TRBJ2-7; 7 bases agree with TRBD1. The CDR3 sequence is CSVMDRQYEQYF. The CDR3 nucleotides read TGCAGCGTGATGGACAGGCAGTACGAGCAGTACTTC.